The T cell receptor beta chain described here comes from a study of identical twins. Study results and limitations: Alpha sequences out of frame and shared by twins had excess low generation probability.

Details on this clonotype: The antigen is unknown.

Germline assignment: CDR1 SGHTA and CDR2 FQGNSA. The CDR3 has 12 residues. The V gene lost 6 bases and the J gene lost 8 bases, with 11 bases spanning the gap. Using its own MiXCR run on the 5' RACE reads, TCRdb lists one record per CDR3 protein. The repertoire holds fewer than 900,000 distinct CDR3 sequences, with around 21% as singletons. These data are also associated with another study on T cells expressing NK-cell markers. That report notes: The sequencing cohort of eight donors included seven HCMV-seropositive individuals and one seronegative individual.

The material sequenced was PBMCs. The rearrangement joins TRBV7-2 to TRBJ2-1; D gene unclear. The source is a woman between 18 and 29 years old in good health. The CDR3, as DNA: TGTGCCAGCAGAAGGGTACGGGATGAGCAGTTCTTC. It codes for CASRRVRDEQFF.